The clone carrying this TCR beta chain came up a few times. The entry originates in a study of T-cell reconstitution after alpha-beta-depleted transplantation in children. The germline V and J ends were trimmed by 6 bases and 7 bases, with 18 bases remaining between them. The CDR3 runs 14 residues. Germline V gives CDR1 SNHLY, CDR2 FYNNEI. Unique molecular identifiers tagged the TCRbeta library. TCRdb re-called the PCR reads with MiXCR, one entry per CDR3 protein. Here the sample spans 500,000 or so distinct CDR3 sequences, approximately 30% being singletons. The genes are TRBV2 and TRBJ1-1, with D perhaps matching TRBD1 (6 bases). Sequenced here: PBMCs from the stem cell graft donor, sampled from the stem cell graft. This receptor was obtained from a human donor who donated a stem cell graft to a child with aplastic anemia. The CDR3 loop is CASSLGGGRIEAFF. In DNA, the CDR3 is TGTGCCAGCAGCTTAGGGGGGGGGCGGATTGAAGCTTTCTTT.